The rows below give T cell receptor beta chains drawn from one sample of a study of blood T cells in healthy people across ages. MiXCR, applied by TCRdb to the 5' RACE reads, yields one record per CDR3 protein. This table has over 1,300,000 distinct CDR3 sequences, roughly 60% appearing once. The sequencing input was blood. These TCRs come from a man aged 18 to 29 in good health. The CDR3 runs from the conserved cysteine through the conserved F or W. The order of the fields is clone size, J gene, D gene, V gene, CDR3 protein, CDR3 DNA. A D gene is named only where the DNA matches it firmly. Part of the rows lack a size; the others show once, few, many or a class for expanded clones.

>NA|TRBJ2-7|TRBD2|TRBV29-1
CSVGGGTSGNYEQYF
TGCAGCGTTGGGGGGGGGACTAGCGGGAACTACGAGCAGTACTTC
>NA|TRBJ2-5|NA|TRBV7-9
CASSSRIREQETQYF
TGTGCCAGCAGCTCACGAATACGGGAACAAGAGACCCAGTACTTC
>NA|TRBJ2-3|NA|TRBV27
CASSAIQVATAQYF
TGTGCCAGCAGTGCAATTCAAGTAGCTACCGCGCAGTATTTT
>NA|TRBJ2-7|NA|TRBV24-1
CATSDLDSASEQYF
TGTGCCACCAGTGATTTAGACAGTGCCTCCGAGCAGTACTTC
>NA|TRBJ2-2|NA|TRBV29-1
CSATAGTGELFF
TGCAGCGCCACAGCAGGGACCGGGGAGCTGTTTTTT
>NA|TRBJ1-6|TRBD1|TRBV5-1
CASSRTDRRGSSYNSPLHF
TGCGCCAGCAGCCGGACGGACAGGAGGGGTTCCTCCTATAATTCACCCCTCCACTTT
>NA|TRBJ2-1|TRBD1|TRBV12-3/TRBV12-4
CASTTGSGFNEQFF
TGTGCCAGCACGACAGGGTCTGGGTTTAATGAGCAGTTCTTC
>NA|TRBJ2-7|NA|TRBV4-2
CASSQDRVGGTYNEQYF
TGTGCCAGCAGCCAAGATCGGGTTGGGGGGACCTACAATGAGCAGTACTTC
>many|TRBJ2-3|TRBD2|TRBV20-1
CSGVAGEDTQYF
TGCAGTGGAGTAGCGGGAGAAGATACGCAGTATTTT
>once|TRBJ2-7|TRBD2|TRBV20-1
CSARRAGDPSYEQYF
TGCAGTGCTAGACGCGCGGGGGATCCCTCCTACGAGCAGTACTTC
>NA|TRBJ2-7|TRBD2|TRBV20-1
CSARDYSGGVYEQYF
TGCAGTGCTAGAGATTATAGCGGGGGCGTATACGAGCAGTACTTC
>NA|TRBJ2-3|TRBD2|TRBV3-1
CASSQLLAGIGDTQYF
TGTGCCAGCAGCCAACTACTAGCGGGAATAGGAGATACGCAGTATTTT
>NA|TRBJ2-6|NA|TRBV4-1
CASSQDMYGANVLTF
TGCGCCAGCAGCCAAGACATGTATGGGGCCAACGTCCTGACTTTC
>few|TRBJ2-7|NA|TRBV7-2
CASSPHSGSTAEQYF
TGTGCCAGCAGCCCTCACTCCGGGAGTACGGCCGAGCAGTACTTC
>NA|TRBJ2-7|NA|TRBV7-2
CASSSGLLSSYEQYF
TGTGCCAGCAGCTCCGGACTCCTAAGCTCCTACGAGCAGTACTTC
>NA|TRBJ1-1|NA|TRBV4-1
CASSQDGQGGLNTEAFF
TGCGCCAGCAGCCAAGATGGGCAGGGCGGGCTGAACACTGAAGCTTTCTTT
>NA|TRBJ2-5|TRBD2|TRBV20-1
CSAILAGRETQYF
TGCAGTGCTATTCTAGCGGGGCGGGAGACCCAGTACTTC
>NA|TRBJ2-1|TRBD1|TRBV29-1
CSVPGTETYNEQFF
TGCAGCGTCCCCGGGACAGAGACGTACAATGAGCAGTTCTTC
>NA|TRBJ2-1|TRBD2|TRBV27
CASSLEGGQNEQFF
TGTGCCAGCAGTCTAGAGGGAGGGCAGAATGAGCAGTTCTTC
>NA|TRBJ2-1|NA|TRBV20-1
CSAARVSRDPNEQFF
TGCAGTGCCGCTAGAGTTTCGCGGGACCCAAATGAGCAGTTCTTC
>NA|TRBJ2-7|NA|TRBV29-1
CSVRPVSSYEQYF
TGCAGCGTTCGGCCAGTTAGCTCCTACGAGCAGTACTTC
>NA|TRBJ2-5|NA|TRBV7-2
CASSLTRLARETQYF
TGTGCCAGCAGCTTGACGAGGCTAGCACGAGAGACCCAGTACTTC
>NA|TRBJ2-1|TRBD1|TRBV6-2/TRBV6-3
CASSSMDRALNEQFF
TGTGCCAGCAGTTCCATGGACAGGGCCCTGAATGAGCAGTTCTTC
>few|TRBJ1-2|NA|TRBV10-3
CAISESLAGLGVYGYTF
TGTGCCATCAGTGAGTCTCTGGCAGGGCTGGGAGTCTATGGCTACACCTTC
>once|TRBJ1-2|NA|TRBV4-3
CASSQVYPGESYGYTF
TGCGCCAGCAGCCAAGTCTATCCAGGCGAGAGCTATGGCTACACCTTC
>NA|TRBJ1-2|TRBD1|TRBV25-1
CASSDPGTGVYGYTF
TGTGCCAGCAGTGACCCCGGGACAGGGGTGTATGGCTACACCTTC
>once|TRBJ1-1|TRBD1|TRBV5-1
CASSLSNNRGVTEAFF
TGCGCCAGCAGCTTGTCGAATAACAGGGGAGTAACTGAAGCTTTCTTT
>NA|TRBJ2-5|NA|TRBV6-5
CASTQLPGRGAQTQYF
TGTGCCAGCACCCAACTCCCGGGGAGGGGGGCACAGACCCAGTACTTC
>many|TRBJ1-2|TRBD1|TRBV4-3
CASSQDRGQGYTF
TGCGCCAGCAGCCAAGATCGGGGACAGGGCTACACCTTC
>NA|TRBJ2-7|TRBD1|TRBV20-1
CSANSRDRGWYEQYF
TGCAGTGCCAACTCCCGGGACAGGGGGTGGTACGAGCAGTACTTC
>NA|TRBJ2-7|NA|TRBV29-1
CSVEDHGPRLGEQYF
TGCAGCGTTGAAGATCATGGGCCGCGTTTGGGCGAGCAGTACTTC
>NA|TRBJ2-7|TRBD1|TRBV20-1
CSAGEKRQGREQYF
TGCAGTGCTGGCGAAAAAAGACAGGGACGCGAGCAGTACTTC
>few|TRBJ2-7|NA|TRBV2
CASSEGRTVSSYEQYF
TGTGCCAGCAGTGAAGGGCGGACAGTGAGCTCCTACGAGCAGTACTTC
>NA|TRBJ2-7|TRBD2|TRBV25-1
CASSGAGGLNEQYF
TGTGCCAGCAGTGGAGCGGGAGGGTTAAATGAGCAGTACTTC
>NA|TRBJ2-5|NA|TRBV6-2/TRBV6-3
CASSYSVLSPYNEQYF
TGTGCCAGCAGTTACTCGGTTCTGTCCCCATACAATGAGCAGTACTTC
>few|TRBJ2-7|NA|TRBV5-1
CASSSSTGIYEQYF
TGCGCCAGCAGCTCTTCCACAGGGATCTACGAGCAGTACTTC
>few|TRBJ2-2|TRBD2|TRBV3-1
CASSYFSGGALTGELFF
TGTGCCAGCAGCTACTTTAGCGGGGGGGCCTTGACCGGGGAGCTGTTTTTT
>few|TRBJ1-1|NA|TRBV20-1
CSAAYKTGSNTEAFF
TGCAGTGCCGCATATAAAACAGGATCGAACACTGAAGCTTTCTTT
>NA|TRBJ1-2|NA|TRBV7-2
CASSLAGDPYGYTF
TGTGCCAGCAGCTTAGCGGGGGACCCTTATGGCTACACCTTC
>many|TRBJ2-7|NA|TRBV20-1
CSARGGRDYEQYF
TGCAGTGCTAGGGGCGGACGGGACTACGAGCAGTACTTC
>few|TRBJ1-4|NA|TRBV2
CASRSTGTANEKLFF
TGTGCCAGCAGGTCCACCGGGACCGCTAATGAAAAACTGTTTTTT
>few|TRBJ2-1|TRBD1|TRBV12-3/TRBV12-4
CASSPGTGDDEQFF
TGTGCCAGCAGTCCCGGGACAGGGGACGATGAGCAGTTCTTC
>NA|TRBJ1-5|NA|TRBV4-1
CASSPDTSNQPQHF
TGCGCCAGCAGCCCCGACACTAGCAATCAGCCCCAGCATTTT
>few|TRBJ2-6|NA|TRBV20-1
CSARSRQSDSGANVLTF
TGCAGTGCTAGATCCCGACAGTCAGACTCTGGGGCCAACGTCCTGACTTTC
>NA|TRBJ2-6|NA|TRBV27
CASSPDGSVSSGANVLTF
TGTGCCAGCAGTCCGGACGGATCTGTAAGCTCTGGGGCCAACGTCCTGACTTTC
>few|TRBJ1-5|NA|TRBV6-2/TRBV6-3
CASTSRAGTHQPQHF
TGTGCCAGCACCTCGAGGGCAGGGACTCATCAGCCCCAGCATTTT
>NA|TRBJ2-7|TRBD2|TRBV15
CATSRLAGVIEQYF
TGTGCCACCAGCAGGCTAGCGGGGGTTATCGAGCAGTACTTC
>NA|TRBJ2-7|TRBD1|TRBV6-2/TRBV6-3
CASSRGQALEQYF
TGTGCCAGCAGTAGAGGACAGGCCCTGGAGCAGTACTTC
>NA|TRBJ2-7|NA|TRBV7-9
CASSPDSRYEQYF
TGTGCCAGCAGCCCGGACAGCAGGTACGAGCAGTACTTC